This T cell receptor (beta chain) emerged from a study of blood T cell repertoires in COVID-19. Whole-study context: Some COVID-19 samples were acute and others convalescent; all came from the United States, Italy and Spain.

V lost 2 bases to trimming and J lost 9 bases, with 15 bases between them. The germline CDR1 and CDR2 sequences are SGHDT and YYEEEE. The CDR3 loop spans 14 amino acids. TCRdb's table, derived via immunoSEQ multiplex PCR, lists solely in-frame clones and lacks some. The sample carries 200,000 to 250,000 clones, 80% to 90% recorded once. Enrollees, about 18 to 90 years old, lived in about two dozen US areas. A case of COVID-19 had been met by exposed participants within 2 weeks before study entry. The chain links TRBV5-6 to TRBJ1-3; D is perhaps TRBD1 (6 bases). This receptor was obtained from a woman aged 45-60 years who had been exposed to COVID-19. Material: PBMCs or T cells enriched from blood (not recorded which). The CDR3 reads CASSLGQTTSTIYF. DNA for the CDR3: TGTGCCAGCAGCTTAGGACAGACTACCTCCACCATATATTTT.